The 6 T cell receptor beta chains below come from one sample, sequenced in a study of shared clonotypes between healthy human individuals. The repertoire was sequenced with immunoSEQ multiplex PCR; TCRdb's copy has only in-frame clones and lacks some. The repertoire holds roughly 2.6 million clones, with around 94% as singletons. Material: naive CD4+ T cells sorted from blood. Subset of the sample: CD45RA+ positively selected. These TCRs come from a young man in good health.

The J gene is TRBJ2-3, the V gene TRBV9; 10 bases are a match to TRBD2. The CDR3 has 16 amino acids. Germline V gene sequence: CDR1 SGDLS, CDR2 YYNGEE. V lost 4 bases to trimming and J lost 2 bases; unmatched junction nucleotides: 7. Written as DNA, the CDR3 is TGTGCCAGCAGCCCCGATCTAGCGGGGGCCACAGATACGCAGTATTTT. This encodes CASSPDLAGATDTQYF.

CDR3 sequence (DNA): TGCGCCAGCGCCTTGGGCGGGAGCGCCTACAATGAGCAGTTCTTC. Translation gives CASALGGSAYNEQFF. This chain uses TRBV5-1 with TRBJ2-1; 7 nucleotides line up with TRBD2. Germline CDR1 and CDR2: SGHRS and YFSETQ. This CDR3 spans 15 amino acids. V lost 7 bases, J lost 2 bases, and 9 bases stayed unmatched.

The V gene is TRBV9, the J gene TRBJ1-3; TRBD1 agrees at 8 bases. The CDR3 sequence is 15 residues long. V trimming: 0 bases; J trimming: 4 bases; junction bases outside the gene matches: 3. The V gene's germline CDR1 is SGDLS and CDR2 YYNGEE. The DNA of the CDR3 is TGTGCCAGCAGCGTAGAAGGGGACAGGGGAAACACCATATATTTT. This codes for CASSVEGDRGNTIYF.

This clone has more than one count but fewer than ten. The chain is built from TRBV6-4 and TRBJ1-5, with TRBD1 as a possible D gene (5 bases). V lost 3 bases to trimming and J lost 7 bases, with 16 bases between them. The CDR3 consists of 15 residues. Looked up from germline, CDR1 is MRHNA and CDR2 is SNTAGT. This CDR3 reads CASSEKMVYRQPQHF. The DNA for the CDR3 is TGTGCCAGCAGTGAGAAAATGGTTTACAGGCAGCCCCAGCATTTT.

The rearrangement links TRBV28 to TRBJ1-3; 7 bases line up with TRBD1. V gave up 9 bases and J gave up 0 bases; unmatched junction bases: 5. The germline V gene encodes CDR1 MDHEN and CDR2 SYDVKM. This CDR3 region has 14 residues. The CDR3 DNA reads TGTGCCAGTACAGGGGAGGACTCTGGAAACACCATATATTTT. This encodes CASTGEDSGNTIYF.

Here the CDR3 DNA reads TGTGCCAGCAGTTCCCCGGACAGGGGGTATGGCTACACCTTC. Its translation: CASSSPDRGYGYTF. V is TRBV6-5 and J is TRBJ1-2; 10 bases match TRBD1. CDR3 length: 14 amino acids. CDR1 MNHEY and CDR2 SVGAGI come from the germline V gene. V shed 4 bases, J shed 5 bases, and the junction held 4 bases outside the gene matches.